This T cell receptor beta chain was observed in a study of T-cell memory formation after mild COVID-19. Overall study findings and caveats: Contracting clones from day 15 to 85 showed balanced CD4/CD8; later expanders favored CD4+. Of the contracting clones, CD4+ ones lay mainly in CM and EM, and CD8+ ones in EMRA.

The V gene's germline CDR1 is MNHEY and CDR2 SVGAGI. CDR3 length equals 17 residues. V lost 5 bases and J lost 5, with 24 bases in between. A remark on this clonotype: No antigen is known for it.

MiXCR, applied by TCRdb to the 5' RACE reads, yields one record per CDR3 protein. The data hold roughly 600,000 distinct CDR3 sequences, with approximately 18% observed a single time. The chain combines TRBV6-5 with TRBJ2-5, with D possibly matching TRBD2 (6 bases). The sequenced sample was PBMCs or a T cell subset sorted from them (not recorded which). The receptor comes from an adult woman who had mild COVID-19 (a few samples of this study predate the infection). Cell type and time point are not known. The CDR3 loop reads CASSRESGTPVGETQYF. The CDR3 DNA sequence: TGTGCCAGCAGTCGAGAATCCGGGACTCCGGTCGGCGAGACCCAGTACTTC.